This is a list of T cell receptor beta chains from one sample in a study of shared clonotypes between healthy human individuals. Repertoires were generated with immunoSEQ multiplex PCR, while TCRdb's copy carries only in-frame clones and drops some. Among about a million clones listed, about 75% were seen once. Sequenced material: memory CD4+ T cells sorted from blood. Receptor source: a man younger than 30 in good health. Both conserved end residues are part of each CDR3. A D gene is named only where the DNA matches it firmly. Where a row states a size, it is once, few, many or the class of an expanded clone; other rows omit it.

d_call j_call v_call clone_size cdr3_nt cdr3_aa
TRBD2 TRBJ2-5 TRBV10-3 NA TGTGCCATCAGTGGGCCCGGGCTAGCGGGGGAACGGTACCAAGAGACCCAGTACTTC CAISGPGLAGERYQETQYF
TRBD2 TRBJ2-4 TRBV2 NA TGTGCCAGCAGTGGACGACTAGCGGGAGACCAAAACATTCAGTACTTC CASSGRLAGDQNIQYF
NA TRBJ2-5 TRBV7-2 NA TGTGCCAGCAGCTCTGAACTAGTGCAAGAGACCCAGTACTTC CASSSELVQETQYF
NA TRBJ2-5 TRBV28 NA TGTGCCAGCAGGGGGAGCTGGTCACGAGAGACCCAGTACTTC CASRGSWSRETQYF
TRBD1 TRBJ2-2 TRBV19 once TGTGCCAGTAGTGCCGACAGGGGAACAAAGGGGACCGGGGAGCTGTTTTTT CASSADRGTKGTGELFF
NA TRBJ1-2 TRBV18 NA TGTGCCAGCTCAGCTAAAGAGGGCTACACCTTC CASSAKEGYTF
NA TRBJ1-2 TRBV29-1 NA TGCAGCGTTGACGTAGTCTATGGCTACACCTTC CSVDVVYGYTF
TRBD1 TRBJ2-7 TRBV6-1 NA TGTGCCAGCATCGGGACAGGTCTAGGAGAGCAGTACTTC CASIGTGLGEQYF
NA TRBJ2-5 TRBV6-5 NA TGTGCCAGCAGCCGTCAACCTCAAGAGACCCAGTACTTC CASSRQPQETQYF
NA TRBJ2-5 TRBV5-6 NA TGTGCCAGCAGCTCGCAGGGATGGCAAGAGACCCAGTACTTC CASSSQGWQETQYF
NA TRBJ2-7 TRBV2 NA TGTGCCAGCAGTGACAGTACCGACGAGCAGTACTTC CASSDSTDEQYF
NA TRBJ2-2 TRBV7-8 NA TGTGCCAGCAGCTTGAGGGTCGCGAACACCGGGGAGCTGTTTTTT CASSLRVANTGELFF
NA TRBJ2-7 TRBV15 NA TGTGCCACCAGCAGAGATGCGAGTCTTGCTAGCTCCTACGAGCAGTACTTC CATSRDASLASSYEQYF
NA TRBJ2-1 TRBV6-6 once TGTGCCAGCACCCCCCCGGGGGTTTACAATGAGCAGTTCTTC CASTPPGVYNEQFF
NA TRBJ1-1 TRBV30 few TGTGCCTGGAGGGACGGTCTTTTCGCTGAAGCTTTCTTT CAWRDGLFAEAFF
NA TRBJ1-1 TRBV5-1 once TGCGCCAGCAGCTCGCAGAACATGAACACTGAAGCTTTCTTT CASSSQNMNTEAFF
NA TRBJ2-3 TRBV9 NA TGTGCCAGCAGCGTAGGTTCCGGGAGCACAGATACGCAGTATTTT CASSVGSGSTDTQYF
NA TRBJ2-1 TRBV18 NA TGTGCCAGCTCACCCACCCTAGGGATGGGGGGCAATGAGCAGTTCTTC CASSPTLGMGGNEQFF
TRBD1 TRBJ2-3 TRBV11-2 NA TGTGCCAGCAGCTTAGCGGGGCAGGGGGCGGGCACAGATACGCAGTATTTT CASSLAGQGAGTDTQYF
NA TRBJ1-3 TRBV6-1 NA TGTGCCAGCAGTGAACGTCAGGGTACTGGAAACACCATATATTTT CASSERQGTGNTIYF
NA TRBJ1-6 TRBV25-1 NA TGTGCCAGCAGTGATCCCCGCAAGGGTGGTCCCCTCCACTTT CASSDPRKGGPLHF
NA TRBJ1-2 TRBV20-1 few TGCAGTTTCCCGAGTAACTATGGCTACACCTTC CSFPSNYGYTF
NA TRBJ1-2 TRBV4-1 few TGCGCCAGCAGCCCGAATCAAGGAGCTAACTATGGCTACACCTTC CASSPNQGANYGYTF
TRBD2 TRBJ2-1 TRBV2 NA TGTGCCATTACGACTAGCGGGGGGCAGTCCTACAATGAGCAGTTCTTC CAITTSGGQSYNEQFF
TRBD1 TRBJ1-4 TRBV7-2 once TGTGCCAGCAGCCCCCCGGGACAGGGTATTGGTGAAAAACTGTTTTTT CASSPPGQGIGEKLFF
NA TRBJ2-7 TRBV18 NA TGTGCCAGCTCACCAGGCGGGACTGCCTACGAGCAGTACTTC CASSPGGTAYEQYF
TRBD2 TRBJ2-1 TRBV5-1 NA TGCGCCAGCAGCTTGGGATCTACTAGCGGCAACAATGAGCAGTTCTTC CASSLGSTSGNNEQFF
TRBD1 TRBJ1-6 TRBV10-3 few TGTGCCACGCGGGATCCCGGGACAGGGGACTATAATTCACCCCTCCACTTT CATRDPGTGDYNSPLHF
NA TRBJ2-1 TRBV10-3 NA TGTGCCATCAGGAAAGGGGGGAGCTCCTACAATGAGCAGTTCTTC CAIRKGGSSYNEQFF
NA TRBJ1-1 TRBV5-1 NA TGCGCCAGCAGCTTGGAGGCCCCGAGCACTGAAGCTTTCTTT CASSLEAPSTEAFF
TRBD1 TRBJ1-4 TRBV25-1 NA TGTGCCAGCAGTGAAAATGTGCAGGGGGGAAAACTGTTTTTT CASSENVQGGKLFF
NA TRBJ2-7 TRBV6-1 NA TGTGCCAGCAGCGACAGAAGGTGGTCCGAGCAGTACTTC CASSDRRWSEQYF
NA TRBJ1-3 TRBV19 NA TGTGCCAGTAGTCCGAGGACAGTCTCTGGAAACACCATATATTTT CASSPRTVSGNTIYF
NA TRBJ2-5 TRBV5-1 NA TGCGCCAGCAGTCCCGAGGGGCGGGCCGGACGGGAGACCCAGTACTTC CASSPEGRAGRETQYF
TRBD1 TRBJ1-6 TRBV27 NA TGTGCCAGCACCCTAGACAGGGACAATTCACCCCTCCACTTT CASTLDRDNSPLHF
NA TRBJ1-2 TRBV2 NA TGTGCCAGCAAGGGTTCTTCGACGGTTAGCGGTGGCTACACCTTC CASKGSSTVSGGYTF
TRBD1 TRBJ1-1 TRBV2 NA TGTGCCAGCACTGTGGACAGGGTGAACACTGAAGCTTTCTTT CASTVDRVNTEAFF
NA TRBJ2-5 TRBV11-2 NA TGTGCCAGCAGCGCGCCGGGGGGCCGGGGAGAGACCCAGTACTTC CASSAPGGRGETQYF
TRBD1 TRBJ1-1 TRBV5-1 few TGCGCCAGCAGCTTGGGCCCTCGGGACAGGAACACTGAAGCTTTCTTT CASSLGPRDRNTEAFF
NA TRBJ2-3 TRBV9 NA TGTGCCAGCAGCGTAGCCGGCAGGGGCACAGATACGCAGTATTTT CASSVAGRGTDTQYF
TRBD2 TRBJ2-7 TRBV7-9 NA TGTGCCAGCAGCTTACAAGCGGGGGGATACTACGAGCAGTACTTC CASSLQAGGYYEQYF
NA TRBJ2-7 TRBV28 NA TGTGCCAGCAGTACCCCAGTGGAATACGAGCAGTACTTC CASSTPVEYEQYF
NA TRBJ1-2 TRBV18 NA TGTGCCAGCTCACAACTTTTGACGGACTCCGGATCCCTTAACTATGGCTACACCTTC CASSQLLTDSGSLNYGYTF
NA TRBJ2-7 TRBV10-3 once TGTGCCATCAGTGAGACTTCTCTCTACGAGCAGTACTTC CAISETSLYEQYF
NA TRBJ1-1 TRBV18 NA TGTGCCAGCTCACCAATCTCGGGCGAGGGCACTGAAGCTTTCTTT CASSPISGEGTEAFF
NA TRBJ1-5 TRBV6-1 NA TGTGCCAGCAGTGACAGGTACGGGGGAAGTCAGCCCCAGCATTTT CASSDRYGGSQPQHF
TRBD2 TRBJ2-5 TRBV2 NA TGTGCCAGCAGTGCGGGCGGGGGTAGGGAGACCCAGTACTTC CASSAGGGRETQYF
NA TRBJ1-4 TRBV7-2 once TGTGCCAGCAGCCGCAGGGGCCCAAATGAAAAACTGTTTTTT CASSRRGPNEKLFF